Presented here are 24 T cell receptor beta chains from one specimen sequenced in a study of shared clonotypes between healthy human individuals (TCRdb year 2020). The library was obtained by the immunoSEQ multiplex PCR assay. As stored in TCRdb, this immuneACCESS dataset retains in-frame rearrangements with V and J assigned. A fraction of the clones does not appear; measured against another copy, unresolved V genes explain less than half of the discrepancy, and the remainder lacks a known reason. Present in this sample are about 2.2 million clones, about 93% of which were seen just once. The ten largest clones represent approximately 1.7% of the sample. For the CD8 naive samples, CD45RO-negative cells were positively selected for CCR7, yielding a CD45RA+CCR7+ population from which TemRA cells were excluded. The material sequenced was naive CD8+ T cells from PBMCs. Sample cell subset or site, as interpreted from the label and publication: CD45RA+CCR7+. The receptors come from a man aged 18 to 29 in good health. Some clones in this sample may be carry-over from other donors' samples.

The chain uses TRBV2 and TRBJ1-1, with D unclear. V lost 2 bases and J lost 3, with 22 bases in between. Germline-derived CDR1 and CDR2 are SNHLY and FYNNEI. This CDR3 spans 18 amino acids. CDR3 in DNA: TGTGCCAGCAGTGAATTGTCAACTATTGGGCGGTCGCACACTGAAGCTTTCTTT. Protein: CASSELSTIGRSHTEAFF.

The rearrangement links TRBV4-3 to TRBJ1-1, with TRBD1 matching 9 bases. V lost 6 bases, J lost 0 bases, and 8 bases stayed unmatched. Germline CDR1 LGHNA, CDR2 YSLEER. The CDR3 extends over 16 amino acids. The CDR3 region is CASRPGQGLVNTEAFF. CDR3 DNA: TGCGCCAGCAGACCGGGACAGGGTCTTGTGAACACTGAAGCTTTCTTT.

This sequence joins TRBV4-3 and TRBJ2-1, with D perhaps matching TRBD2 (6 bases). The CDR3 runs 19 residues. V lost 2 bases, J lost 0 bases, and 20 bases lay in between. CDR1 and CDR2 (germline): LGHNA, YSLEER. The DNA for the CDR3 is TGCGCCAGCAGCCAAAAGTCAAATACGGGAGCTATCTCCTACAATGAGCAGTTCTTC. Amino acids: CASSQKSNTGAISYNEQFF.

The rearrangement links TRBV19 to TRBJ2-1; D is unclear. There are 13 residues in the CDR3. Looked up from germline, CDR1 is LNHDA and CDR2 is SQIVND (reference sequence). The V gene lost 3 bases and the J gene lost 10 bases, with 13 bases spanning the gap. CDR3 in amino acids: CASSIGPFAEQFF. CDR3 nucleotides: TGTGCCAGTAGTATTGGCCCGTTCGCCGAGCAGTTCTTC.

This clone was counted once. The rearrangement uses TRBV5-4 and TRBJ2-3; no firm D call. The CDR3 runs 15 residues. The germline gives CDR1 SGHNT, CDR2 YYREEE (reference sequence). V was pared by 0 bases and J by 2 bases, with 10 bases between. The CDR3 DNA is TGTGCCAGCAGCTTGGGGTCTGGTCTCACAGATACGCAGTATTTT. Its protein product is CASSLGSGLTDTQYF.

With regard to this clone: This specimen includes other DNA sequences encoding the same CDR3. The CDR3 here is CASSVAAGEDYEQYF. In DNA form, the CDR3 reads TGTGCCAGCAGCGTAGCAGCGGGAGAGGACTACGAGCAGTACTTC. The gene calls are TRBV9 and TRBJ2-7; TRBD2 agrees at 8 bases. The V gene end was trimmed by 0 bases and the J gene end by 3 bases; junction bases not matched to a gene: 5. Germline V lookup: CDR1 SGDLS, CDR2 YYNGEE. The CDR3 is 15 residues long.

The CDR3 here is CSVDRRLELETQYF. The CDR3 coding sequence is TGCAGCGTTGATCGACGACTAGAATTGGAGACCCAGTACTTC. This chain links TRBV29-1 with TRBJ2-5; TRBD2 is a possible D gene (6 bases). This CDR3 contains 14 residues. V lost 3 bases to trimming and J lost 5 bases, with 16 bases between them. Per germline, CDR1 SQVTM and CDR2 ANQGSEA.

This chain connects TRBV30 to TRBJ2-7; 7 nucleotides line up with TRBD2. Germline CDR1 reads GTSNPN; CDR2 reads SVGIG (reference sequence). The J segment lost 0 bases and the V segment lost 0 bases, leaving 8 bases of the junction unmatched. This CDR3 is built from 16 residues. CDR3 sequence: CAWSVLAGDLSYEQYF. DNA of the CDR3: TGTGCCTGGAGTGTACTGGCGGGAGACCTCTCCTACGAGCAGTACTTC.

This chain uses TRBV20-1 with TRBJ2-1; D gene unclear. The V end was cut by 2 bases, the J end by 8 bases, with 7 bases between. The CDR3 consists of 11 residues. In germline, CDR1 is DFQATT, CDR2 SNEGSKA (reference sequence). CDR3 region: CSARMGHEQFF. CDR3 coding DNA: TGCAGTGCTAGAATGGGTCATGAGCAGTTCTTC.

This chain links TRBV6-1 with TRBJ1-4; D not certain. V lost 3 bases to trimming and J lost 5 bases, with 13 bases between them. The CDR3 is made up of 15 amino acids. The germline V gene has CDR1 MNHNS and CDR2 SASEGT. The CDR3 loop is CASSDSWQENEKLFF. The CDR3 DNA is TGTGCCAGCAGTGATTCGTGGCAGGAGAATGAAAAACTGTTTTTT.

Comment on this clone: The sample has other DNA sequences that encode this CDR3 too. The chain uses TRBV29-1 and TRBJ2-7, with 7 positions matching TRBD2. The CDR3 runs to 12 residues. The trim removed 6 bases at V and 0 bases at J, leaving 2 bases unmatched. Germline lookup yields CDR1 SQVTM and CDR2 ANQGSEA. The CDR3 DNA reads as TGCAGCGTGGGGGGGAGCTCCTACGAGCAGTACTTC. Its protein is CSVGGSSYEQYF.

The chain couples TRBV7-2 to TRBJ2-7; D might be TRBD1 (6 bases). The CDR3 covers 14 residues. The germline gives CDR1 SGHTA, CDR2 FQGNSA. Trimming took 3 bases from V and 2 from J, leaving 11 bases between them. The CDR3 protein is CASSFFTGPYEQYF. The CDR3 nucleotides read TGTGCCAGCAGCTTTTTCACAGGGCCCTACGAGCAGTACTTC. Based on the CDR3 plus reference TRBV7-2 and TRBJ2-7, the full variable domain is GAGVSQSPSNKVTEKGKDVELRCDPISGHTALYWYRQSLGQGLEFLIYFQGNSAPDKSGLPSDRFSAERTGGSVSTLTIQRTQQEDSAVYLCASSFFTGPYEQYFGPGTRLTVT.

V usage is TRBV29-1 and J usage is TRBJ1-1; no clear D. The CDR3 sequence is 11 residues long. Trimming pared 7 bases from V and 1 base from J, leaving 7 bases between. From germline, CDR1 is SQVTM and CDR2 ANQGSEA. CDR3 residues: CSAPGNTEAFF. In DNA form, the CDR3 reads TGCAGCGCCCCCGGGAACACTGAAGCTTTCTTT.

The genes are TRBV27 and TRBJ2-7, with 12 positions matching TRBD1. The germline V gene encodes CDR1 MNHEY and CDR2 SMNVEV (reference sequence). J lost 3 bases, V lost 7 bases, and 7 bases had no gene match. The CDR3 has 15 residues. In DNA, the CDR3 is TGTGCCAGCACGACAGGGACAGGGGGCTTCTACGAGCAGTACTTC. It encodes CASTTGTGGFYEQYF.

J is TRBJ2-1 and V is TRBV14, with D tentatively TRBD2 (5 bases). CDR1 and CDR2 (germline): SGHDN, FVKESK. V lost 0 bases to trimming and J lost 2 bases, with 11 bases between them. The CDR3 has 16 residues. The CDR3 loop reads CASSQDRLAAYNEQFF. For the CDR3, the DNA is TGTGCCAGCAGCCAAGATCGCCTAGCAGCCTACAATGAGCAGTTCTTC.

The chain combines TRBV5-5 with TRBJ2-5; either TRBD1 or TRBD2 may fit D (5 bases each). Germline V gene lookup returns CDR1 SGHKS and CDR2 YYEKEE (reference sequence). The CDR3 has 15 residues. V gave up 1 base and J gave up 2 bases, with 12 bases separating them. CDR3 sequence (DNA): TGTGCCAGCAGCTTGTCGGGACCGGGACAAGAGACCCAGTACTTC. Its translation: CASSLSGPGQETQYF.

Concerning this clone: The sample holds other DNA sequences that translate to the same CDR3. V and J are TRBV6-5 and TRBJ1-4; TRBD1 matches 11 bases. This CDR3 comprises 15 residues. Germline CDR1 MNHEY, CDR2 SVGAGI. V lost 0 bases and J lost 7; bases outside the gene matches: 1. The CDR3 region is CASSYSGTGGEKLFF. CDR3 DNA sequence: TGTGCCAGCAGTTACTCCGGGACAGGGGGTGAAAAACTGTTTTTT.

The CDR3 spells CASSQDSTGAYEQYF. CDR3 DNA: TGTGCCAGCAGCCAAGATAGTACAGGGGCCTACGAGCAGTACTTC. The chain joins TRBV4-2 to TRBJ2-7; 7 bases are shared with TRBD1. J was trimmed by 2 bases and V by 0 bases; bases with no gene match: 4. The CDR3 spans 15 residues. Germline V gene data show CDR1 as LGHNA and CDR2 as YNFKEQ.

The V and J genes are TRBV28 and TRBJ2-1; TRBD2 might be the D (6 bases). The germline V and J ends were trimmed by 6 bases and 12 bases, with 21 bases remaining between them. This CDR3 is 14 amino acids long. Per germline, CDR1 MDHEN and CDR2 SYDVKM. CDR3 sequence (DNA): TGTGCCAGCAGCCTTGGGGAGTTGGGGGGAGGGCAGTTCTTC. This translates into CASSLGELGGGQFF.

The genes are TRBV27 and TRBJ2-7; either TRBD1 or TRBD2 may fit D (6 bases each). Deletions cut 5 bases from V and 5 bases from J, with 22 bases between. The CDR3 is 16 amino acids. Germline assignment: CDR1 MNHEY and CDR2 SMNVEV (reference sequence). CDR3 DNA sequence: TGTGCCAGCAGTGCATTGACGTCGGGGGCGCTTGACGAGCAGTACTTC. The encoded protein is CASSALTSGALDEQYF.

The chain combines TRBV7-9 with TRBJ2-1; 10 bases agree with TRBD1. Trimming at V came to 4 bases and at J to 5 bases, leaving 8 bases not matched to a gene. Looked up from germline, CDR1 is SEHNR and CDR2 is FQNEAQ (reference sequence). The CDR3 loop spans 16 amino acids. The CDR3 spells CASSSPRDRGNNEQFF. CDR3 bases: TGTGCCAGCAGCTCGCCCCGGGACAGGGGTAACAATGAGCAGTTCTTC.

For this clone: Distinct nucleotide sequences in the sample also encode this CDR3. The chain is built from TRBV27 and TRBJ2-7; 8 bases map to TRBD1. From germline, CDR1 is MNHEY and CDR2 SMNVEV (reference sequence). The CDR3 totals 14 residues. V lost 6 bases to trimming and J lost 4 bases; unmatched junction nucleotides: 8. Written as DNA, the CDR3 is TGTGCCAGCAGCCCCAGACAGGGGCATTACGAGCAGTACTTC. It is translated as CASSPRQGHYEQYF.

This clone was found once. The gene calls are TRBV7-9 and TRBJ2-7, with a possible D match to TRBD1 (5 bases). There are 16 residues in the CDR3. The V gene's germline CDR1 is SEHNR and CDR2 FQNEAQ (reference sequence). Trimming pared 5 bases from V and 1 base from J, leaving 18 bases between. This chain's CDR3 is CASSPSQGYRSYEQYF. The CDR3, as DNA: TGTGCCAGCAGCCCCTCTCAGGGCTATAGATCCTACGAGCAGTACTTC.

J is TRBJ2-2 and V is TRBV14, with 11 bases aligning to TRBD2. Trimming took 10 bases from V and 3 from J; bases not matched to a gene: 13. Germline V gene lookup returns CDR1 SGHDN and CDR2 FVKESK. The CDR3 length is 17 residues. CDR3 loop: CANLSSGGAPDTGELFF. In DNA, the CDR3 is TGTGCCAACTTAAGTAGCGGGGGGGCCCCGGACACCGGGGAGCTGTTTTTT.